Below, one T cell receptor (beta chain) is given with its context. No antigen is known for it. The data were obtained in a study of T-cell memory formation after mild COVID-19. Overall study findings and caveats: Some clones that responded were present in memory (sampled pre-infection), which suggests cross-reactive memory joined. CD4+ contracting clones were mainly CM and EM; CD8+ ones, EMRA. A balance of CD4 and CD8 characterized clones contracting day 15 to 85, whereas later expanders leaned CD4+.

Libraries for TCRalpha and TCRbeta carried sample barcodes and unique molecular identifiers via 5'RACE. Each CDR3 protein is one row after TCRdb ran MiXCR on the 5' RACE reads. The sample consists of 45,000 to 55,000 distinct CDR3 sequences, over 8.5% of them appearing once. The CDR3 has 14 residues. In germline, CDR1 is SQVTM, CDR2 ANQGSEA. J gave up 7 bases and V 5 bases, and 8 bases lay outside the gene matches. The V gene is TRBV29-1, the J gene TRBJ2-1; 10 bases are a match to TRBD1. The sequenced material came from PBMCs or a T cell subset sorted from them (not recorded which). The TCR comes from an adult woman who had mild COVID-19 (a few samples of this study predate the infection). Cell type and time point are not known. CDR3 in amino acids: CSVFRTGGQNEQFF. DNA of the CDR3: TGCAGCGTTTTCAGGACAGGGGGTCAGAATGAGCAGTTCTTC.